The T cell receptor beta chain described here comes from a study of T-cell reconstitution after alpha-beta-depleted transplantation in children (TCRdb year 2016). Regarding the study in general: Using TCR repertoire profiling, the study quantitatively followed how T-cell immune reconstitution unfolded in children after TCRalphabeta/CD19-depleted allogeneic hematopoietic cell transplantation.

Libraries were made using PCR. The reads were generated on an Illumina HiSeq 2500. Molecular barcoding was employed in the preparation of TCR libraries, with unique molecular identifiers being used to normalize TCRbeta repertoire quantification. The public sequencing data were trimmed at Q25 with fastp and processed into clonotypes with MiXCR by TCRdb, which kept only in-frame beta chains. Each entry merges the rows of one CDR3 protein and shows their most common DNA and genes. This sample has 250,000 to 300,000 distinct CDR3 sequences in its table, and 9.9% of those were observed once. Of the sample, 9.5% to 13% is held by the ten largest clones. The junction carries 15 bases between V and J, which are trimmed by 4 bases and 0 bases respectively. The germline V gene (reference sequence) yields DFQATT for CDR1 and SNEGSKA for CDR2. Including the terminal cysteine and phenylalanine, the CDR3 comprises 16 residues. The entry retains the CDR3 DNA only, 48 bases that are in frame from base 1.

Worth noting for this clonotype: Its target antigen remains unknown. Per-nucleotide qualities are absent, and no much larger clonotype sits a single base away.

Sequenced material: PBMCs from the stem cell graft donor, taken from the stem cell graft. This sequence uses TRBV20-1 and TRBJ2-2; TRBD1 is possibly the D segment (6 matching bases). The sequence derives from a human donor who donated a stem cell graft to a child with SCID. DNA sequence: TGCAGTGCTAAAGCGACGGACAGCTCGAACACCGGGGAGCTGTTTTTT. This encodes CSAKATDSSNTGELFF.